Sequencing of this T cell receptor (beta chain) was carried out in a study of Ad26.COV2.S vaccination and SARS-CoV-2 variants. Background on the study: Sample donor was a member of the COV1001 Ad26.COV2.S trial arm. The study's findings and limits: The study found higher spike-specific TCR breadth in vaccine than placebo recipients.

The germline CDR1 and CDR2 sequences are SGHTA and FQGNSA. The CDR3 totals 14 residues. The V segment lost 1 base and the J segment 7 bases; nucleotides outside the gene matches: 4. Repertoires were generated with immunoSEQ multiplex PCR, while TCRdb's copy carries only in-frame clones and drops some. The sample gives 440,000 or so clones, around 91% of which show up once; less than 5.5% is in the top ten. Details on this clone: Its antigen is unidentified.

Sample treatment: about 20 received Ad26.COV2.S at low or high dose, single or two shots; roughly five received placebo; per-sample allocation not given. Vaccine and placebo recipients were sampled on day 63 after the first injection. The source material was peripheral blood, sampled in a trial of Ad26.COV2.S vaccine versus placebo. This sequence originates from a person aged 18-65 years who received the Ad26.COV2.S COVID-19 vaccine or a placebo. The chain has TRBV7-2 and TRBJ2-5; the match to TRBD2 covers 9 bases. CDR3 amino acids: CASSLDSREGTQYF. The CDR3 nucleotides read TGTGCCAGCAGCTTAGATTCGCGGGAGGGGACCCAGTACTTC. Variable domain in full (rest from reference TRBV7-2 and TRBJ2-5): GAGVSQSPSNKVTEKGKDVELRCDPISGHTALYWYRQSLGQGLEFLIYFQGNSAPDKSGLPSDRFSAERTGGSVSTLTIQRTQQEDSAVYLCASSLDSREGTQYFGPGTRLLVL.